The source of this T cell receptor (beta chain) is a study of tumor-infiltrating lymphocytes in primary liver carcinoma. Study details: With diameters of about 4 to 11 cm, tumors were stage T1-T3 N0M0. Productive TCRbeta reads per sample were roughly 3.5 to 7.13 million, not differing by tissue. Study results and limitations: Blood fell significantly below tumors in its top-250-clone fraction (p = 0.039). Pairs comparing tumor with adjacent tissue or blood overlapped less than pairs drawn from tumor regions.

This clonotype has ten or more counts. The antigen remains unidentified. The authors made TCR beta cDNA from approximately 500 ng total RNA with a constant-region primer. The TCR beta library was amplified through three nested multiplex PCR rounds in a modified ARM-PCR procedure. PCR rounds one and two used TRBV1-TRBV30 forward primers with a C-beta reverse primer for roughly 9 cycles each. TCRdb fed the multiplex PCR reads into MiXCR, producing one record per CDR3 protein. Here the sample spans fewer than 50,000 distinct CDR3 sequences, around 75% being singletons. CDR1 and CDR2 (germline): SGHDN, FVKESK. Trimming removed 0 bases from V and 7 bases from J, with 5 bases in between. The CDR3 is 12 residues long. RNA and DNA were co-extracted from approximately 20-30 mg of unsorted bulk tissue.

Sequenced input: tumor-adjacent normal liver tissue. The receptor comes from a woman aged 25 to 39 with primary liver carcinoma and hepatitis B virus infection. The chain couples TRBV14 to TRBJ2-3; D not resolved. CDR3 protein: CASSQEAYTQYF. CDR3 in DNA: TGTGCCAGCAGCCAAGAAGCATATACGCAGTATTTT.